These 20 T cell receptor beta chains share one sample of origin, sequenced in a study of tumor and adjacent non-tumor tissue in lung cancer. Three rounds of nested PCR, following a modified ARM-PCR protocol, produced the TCRbeta library. MiXCR, applied by TCRdb to the multiplex PCR reads, yields one record per CDR3 protein. The sample lists about 80,000 distinct CDR3 sequences; 75% to 90% were seen once. The template was RNA from unsorted bulk tissue. The sample comprised lung tumor tissue. The receptor set was obtained from a woman in her 50s with non-small cell lung cancer.

In the case of this clonotype: Germline and junction disagree at one end, which may indicate a read error. The chain links TRBV28 to TRBJ1-6, with D possibly TRBD1 on 6 matching bases. Germline V CDR1 and CDR2: MDHEN, SYDVKM. This CDR3 spans 13 amino acids. The CDR3 region is CASSLSGVSPFHF. The CDR3, as DNA: TGTGCCAGTAGTCTCTCAGGGGTTTCACCCTTCCACTTT.

This clonotype was detected only once. At one end the junction does not follow the germline gene, possibly because of a read error. The J gene is TRBJ2-7, the V gene TRBV29-1, with D possibly TRBD2 on 6 matching bases. CDR1 is SQVTM and CDR2 is ANQGSEA in the germline V gene. CDR3 length equals 13 residues. CDR3 in DNA: TGCAGCGTGCGGCGGGATACCTCCTATGAGCTGTACTTC. It specifies CSVRRDTSYELYF.

For this clonotype: The junction departs from germline at one end; a sequencing error may be responsible. This rearrangement joins TRBV29-1 to TRBJ1-2; D may be TRBD1 (6 bases). CDR3 length: 12 amino acids. CDR1 SQVTM and CDR2 ANQGSEA come from the germline V gene. This CDR3 reads CIALGGDYGYTF. The CDR3 coding sequence is TGCATCGCCCTGGGGGGCGACTATGGCTATACCTTC.

Many counts were recorded for this clonotype. This sequence joins TRBV6-5 and TRBJ2-6; tentatively, D is TRBD1 (5 bases). The CDR3 length is 16 residues. Trimming stripped 6 bases from V and 0 bases from J, with 12 bases between. Germline V gene lookup returns CDR1 MNHEY and CDR2 SVGAGI. CDR3 residues: CASRYTGFSGANVLTF. The CDR3 nucleotides are TGTGCCAGCAGGTATACAGGCTTCTCTGGGGCCAACGTCCTGACTTTC.

About this clonotype itself: Relative to the germline gene, one junction end is altered; a read error may explain this. The chain combines TRBV23-1 with TRBJ2-5; 10 nucleotides align to TRBD1. TRBV23-1 is designated an ORF whose function remains uncertain. This CDR3 contains 15 residues. DNA for the CDR3: TGCGCCAGCAATCAAGGTGACAGGGGGCGAGAGACTCAGTACTTC. This sequence encodes CASNQGDRGRETQYF.

The chain combines TRBV11-3 with TRBJ2-1; possible D gene TRBD2, 5 bases. V dropped 6 bases and J dropped 13 bases, with 31 bases sitting between them. The CDR3 consists of 17 residues. CDR1 is SGHNT, CDR2 YENEEA, per germline. The DNA of the CDR3 is TGTGCCAGCAGTAACGTCGATCCAAGGACTGGCGAAAATAAACAGTTCTTC. Translation gives CASSNVDPRTGENKQFF.

With regard to this clonotype: The conserved phenylalanine or tryptophan normally closing the CDR3 is absent here, so this likely arose from a read error. The chain links TRBV11-2 to TRBJ2-1; 14 bases map to TRBD2. The germline gives CDR1 SGHAT, CDR2 FQNNGV. The J segment lost 12 bases and the V segment lost 0 bases, leaving 10 bases of the junction unmatched. The length of the CDR3 is 17 residues. CDR3 sequence (DNA): TGTGCCAGCAGCTTAGAGTCGGGACTAGCGGGAGTTGATGTGCAGTTCCTC. It translates to CASSLESGLAGVDVQFL.

Details on this clonotype: The junction shows a germline mismatch at one end, possibly a read error. The rearrangement joins TRBV11-1 to TRBJ2-7; D tentatively fits TRBD1 or TRBD2 (5 bases each). CDR1 and CDR2 (germline): SGHAT, FQDESV (reference sequence). There are 15 residues in the CDR3. This CDR3 reads CASSYEIATDNAQYF. In DNA, the CDR3 is TGTGCCAGCAGTTACGAAATAGCGACAGACAACGCGCAGTACTTT.

This clonotype appeared a few times. A much larger clonotype is one base distant, so this may be a read error. The chain couples TRBV7-9 to TRBJ2-7, with D perhaps TRBD2 (6 bases). V lost 2 bases and J 12 bases, leaving 17 bases between the germline ends. This CDR3 has 13 residues. Germline CDR1 SEHNR, CDR2 FQNEAQ (reference sequence). The CDR3 sequence: CASSLMEGNRGYF. The CDR3, as DNA: TGTGCCAGCAGCTTAATGGAGGGGAATCGGGGGTACTTC.

This clonotype has just one count. The germline gene is not matched at one end of the junction; a read error may be the cause. The DNA for the CDR3 is TGTGCCAGCAGTTTAGGGTCAGGGGCCGGCTTCTACGAGCAATACTTC. This encodes CASSLGSGAGFYEQYF. This chain joins TRBV11-2 and TRBJ2-7; D perhaps matches TRBD1 (6 bases). Per germline, CDR1 SGHAT and CDR2 FQNNGV. The CDR3 totals 16 residues.

With regard to this clonotype: One base away lies a much larger clone, so this may be a sequencing read error. Since no conserved phenylalanine or tryptophan closes the CDR3, a read error is the likely cause. This chain uses TRBV7-2 with TRBJ2-3; 9 nucleotides agree with TRBD2. Germline values: CDR1 SGHTA, CDR2 FQGNSA. The CDR3 covers 14 residues. V gave up 5 bases and J gave up 5 bases; unmatched junction bases: 5. The CDR3 sequence is CASSAGLAGDTQYL. The CDR3 DNA is TGTGCCAGCAGCGCGGGACTAGCAGGAGATACGCAGTATTTG.

Many counts were recorded for this clonotype. The rearrangement uses TRBV20-1 and TRBJ2-1; possible D gene TRBD2, 5 bases. Germline values: CDR1 DFQATT, CDR2 SNEGSKA (reference sequence). Trimming took 3 bases from V and 0 from J, leaving 12 bases between them. CDR3 size: 15 residues. In nucleotides, the CDR3 is TGCAGTGCTAGTTTCCTAGCCGCCTCCTACAATGAGCAGTTCTTC. As protein: CSASFLAASYNEQFF.

Worth noting for this clonotype: At one of its ends the junction is not consistent with the germline gene, which may arise from a read error. The chain uses TRBV4-3 and TRBJ2-1; maybe TRBD2 (5 bases). Germline V gene data show CDR1 as LGHNA and CDR2 as YSLEER. The CDR3 spans 19 residues. The CDR3: CANSQEFSVRVSSYNEQFF. As DNA, the CDR3 is TGCGCCAACAGCCAAGAATTTAGCGTGAGGGTGAGCTCCTACAATGAGCAGTTCTTC.

This chain links TRBV6-2 or TRBV6-3 with TRBJ2-7, with a possible D match to TRBD1 (6 bases). The ends were cut back, 5 bases at V and 1 base at J, with 12 bases in the middle. This CDR3 contains 14 residues. Germline V CDR1 and CDR2: MNHEY, SVGEGT. The CDR3 DNA is TGTGCCAGCAGTACTAGTGGGACATCCTACGAGCAGTACTTC. It translates to CASSTSGTSYEQYF.

Ten or more counts support this clonotype. Possible read error: a much larger clone is one base away. The chain uses TRBV20-1 and TRBJ1-1; D is ambiguous. The CDR3 totals 14 residues. Germline-derived CDR1 and CDR2 are DFQATT and SNEGSKA (reference sequence). V lost 7 bases to trimming and J lost 2 bases, with 17 bases between them. CDR3 bases: TGCAGTGTTACCTATCATAAGACAAACACTGAAGCTTTCTTT. Amino acid sequence: CSVTYHKTNTEAFF.

In its sample, this clonotype is medium-sized (0.01 to 0.1%). The chain carries TRBV20-1 and TRBJ2-1, with 7 bases lining up with TRBD1. J was trimmed by 7 bases and V by 5 bases; bases with no gene match: 5. The CDR3 has 12 amino acids. CDR1 is DFQATT, CDR2 SNEGSKA, per germline (reference sequence). CDR3 in amino acids: CSAGGTANEQFF. CDR3 sequence (DNA): TGCAGTGCTGGTGGGACAGCAAATGAGCAGTTCTTC.

This chain links TRBV6-2 or TRBV6-3 with TRBJ2-7; a weak D match, TRBD2 (6 bases). Deletions cut 5 bases from V and 5 bases from J, with 16 bases between. CDR1 MNHEY and CDR2 SVGEGT come from the germline V gene. The CDR3 sequence is 14 residues long. The CDR3 nucleotides are TGTGCCAGCAGTCATGGTAACGGGAGTGACGAGCAGTACTTC. The encoded protein is CASSHGNGSDEQYF.

Remarks on this clonotype: The junction departs from the called germline gene at one end, perhaps through a read error. This chain joins TRBV11-2 and TRBJ2-7, with TRBD1 as a possible D gene (6 bases). The CDR3 sequence is 15 residues long. Germline lookup yields CDR1 SGHAT and CDR2 FQNNGV. CDR3 protein: CANSLETGTSYEQYF. The CDR3, as DNA: TGTGCCAACAGCTTAGAGACCGGGACATCCTATGAGCAGTACTTC.

Regarding this clonotype: The junction and the germline gene differ at one end; a read error may be behind it. The V and J genes are TRBV5-4 and TRBJ2-5; 8 bases are shared with TRBD1. Germline lookup yields CDR1 SGHNT and CDR2 YYREEE (reference sequence). The CDR3 covers 16 residues. CDR3 sequence reads: CASSLSHRGYQETQYF. CDR3 coding DNA: TGTGCCAGCAGCTTGAGTCACAGGGGGTACCAGGAGACCCAGTACTTT.

Concerning this clonotype: Being one base from a much bigger clone, this may be a read error. The rearrangement uses TRBV14 and TRBJ1-1; D may be TRBD1 (6 bases). Germline lookup yields CDR1 SGHDN and CDR2 FVKESK. The CDR3 covers 15 residues. CDR3 region: CASYIQGSKNTEALF. Written as DNA, the CDR3 is TGTGCCAGCTACATACAGGGTAGTAAGAACACTGAAGCTTTATTT.